The clone carrying this T cell receptor beta chain was seen at least ten times. Its specificity is unknown. The data were obtained in a study of T cells after yellow fever vaccination. For the study at large: Low-cell-number fractions underwent preparation using SMART-Seq v4 Ultra Low Input.

CDR3 size: 14 residues. CDR1 and CDR2 from the germline V gene are DFQATT and SNEGSKA (reference sequence). V was trimmed by 6 bases and J by 7 bases, leaving 16 bases between them. General study points: The secondary response showed a weaker magnitude and a faster peak, day 5 versus 15.

Making TCR cDNA involved 5'RACE template switching, which added UMIs and a universal primer site. TCRdb itself ran the 5' RACE reads through MiXCR, one entry per CDR3 protein. The sample records 310,000 or so distinct CDR3 sequences, roughly 4% being singletons. This receptor was obtained from a man aged 18 to 29 who received the YFV17D yellow fever vaccine. The chain has TRBV20-1 and TRBJ1-6; D is uncertain. The sequencing here drew on PBMCs, taken on the day of the yellow fever booster vaccination. The CDR3 nucleotides read TGCAGTGCGCCGCAGCCAGGTGGCAATTCACCCCTCCACTTT. This encodes CSAPQPGGNSPLHF.